This TCR beta chain is drawn from a study of cytomegalovirus exposure and HLA in healthy donors. The CDR3 runs 14 residues. V lost 4 bases, J lost 5 bases, and 5 bases stayed unmatched. Germline loops: CDR1 SGHTA, CDR2 FQGNSA. The PCR ran on 60 Vbeta and 13 Jbeta primers. Assay used: immunoSEQ multiplex PCR; TCRdb lists only in-frame clones, some missing. The profile covers 95,000 to 150,000 clones, with roughly 82% appearing a single time and 3.5% to 4% taken by the ten largest. Sequenced: PBMCs. This receptor was obtained from a human donor in good health. The rearrangement uses TRBV7-2 and TRBJ2-5; 9 bases are a match to TRBD1. The CDR3 region is CASSWDRATETQYF. As DNA, the CDR3 is TGTGCCAGCAGCTGGGACAGGGCTACGGAGACCCAGTACTTC. The whole variable domain, filled in from reference TRBV7-2 and TRBJ2-5, reads GAGVSQSPSNKVTEKGKDVELRCDPISGHTALYWYRQSLGQGLEFLIYFQGNSAPDKSGLPSDRFSAERTGGSVSTLTIQRTQQEDSAVYLCASSWDRATETQYFGPGTRLLVL.